Presented here are 4 T cell receptor beta chains from one specimen sequenced in a study of metastatic and nonmetastatic thyroid tumors. No treatment had been given to any patient before thyroid surgery. TCRdb used MiXCR to call clones anew from the PCR reads. This table holds more than 6,000 clones, roughly 32% found once. The specimen sequenced was adjacent normal tissue. The receptors derive from a female donor with papillary thyroid cancer or a benign thyroid nodule (not recorded which). Some clones in this sample may be carry-over from other donors' samples.

The rearrangement links TRBV7-3 to TRBJ1-1; D is uncertain. The CDR3 has 14 amino acids. Trimming shortened V by 7 bases and J by 1 base, and 13 bases separated the two germline ends. From germline, CDR1 is SGHTA and CDR2 FQGTGA. CDR3: CASTPDPGNTEAFF. The CDR3 coding sequence is TGTGCCAGCACCCCCGACCCAGGGAACACTGAAGCTTTCTTT.

This clone is labeled medium-sized (0.01 to 0.1%). This sequence joins TRBV20-1 and TRBJ2-7, with D perhaps given as TRBD1 or TRBD2 (6 bases each). V was shortened by 0 bases and J by 4 bases, with 16 bases between the two germline ends. Germline V gives CDR1 DFQATT, CDR2 SNEGSKA (reference sequence). The CDR3 contains 15 residues. The CDR3 spells CSARDQRGADYEQYF. The CDR3 DNA reads as TGCAGTGCTAGAGATCAAAGGGGGGCGGATTACGAGCAGTACTTC.

By share, this clone counts as large. The V call is TRBV6-1, the J call TRBJ2-7; the match to TRBD1 covers 11 bases. The V segment lost 7 bases and the J segment 7 bases; nucleotides outside the gene matches: 12. The CDR3 has 15 amino acids. CDR1 MNHNS and CDR2 SASEGT come from the germline V gene. CDR3 nucleotide sequence: TGTGCCAGCAATGCCAAGGGACAGGGGGGGGAAGAGCAGTACTTC. It codes for CASNAKGQGGEEQYF.

This clone is labeled medium-sized (0.01 to 0.1%). This chain links TRBV7-2 with TRBJ1-2, with 8 positions matching TRBD1. This CDR3 is 15 amino acids long. Germline values: CDR1 SGHTA, CDR2 FQGNSA. Losses at the gene ends were 4 bases for V and 4 bases for J; bases not matched to a gene: 8. The CDR3 region is CASSYATGGGYGYTF. CDR3 nucleotides: TGTGCCAGCAGCTACGCAACAGGGGGGGGCTATGGCTACACCTTC.